This T cell receptor (beta chain) stems from a study of Ad26.COV2.S vaccination and SARS-CoV-2 variants. The junction had 2 bases not matched to a gene; V was cut back by 1 base and J by 6 bases. CDR1 is LGHNA, CDR2 YSLEER, per germline. CDR3 length equals 13 residues. Documented treatment: about 20 received Ad26.COV2.S at low or high dose, single or two shots; roughly five received placebo; per-sample allocation not given. Repertoires come from day 63 after the first vaccine or placebo injection. The data were produced by immunoSEQ multiplex PCR, yet TCRdb's version contains in-frame clones alone and is incomplete. The table shows about 350,000 clones, with approximately 86% occurring only once.

The chain combines TRBV4-3 with TRBJ1-2; TRBD1 aligns across 7 bases. Specimen: peripheral blood, collected in a trial of Ad26.COV2.S vaccine versus placebo. The clonotype was recovered from a person aged 18-60 years who received the Ad26.COV2.S COVID-19 vaccine or a placebo. CDR3 bases: TGCGCCAGCAGCCAAGTGACAGGGAATGGCTACACCTTC. Translation gives CASSQVTGNGYTF.